This T cell receptor beta chain was captured in a study of neoadjuvant nivolumab and ipilimumab in lung cancer. General observations from the study: A small number of samples were TCR sequenced. Only a single major-pathologic-response sample was available for clonality analysis. From pretherapy to surgery, tumor richness and clonality rose with dual therapy. TCR richness and clonality were higher in tumors than adjacent uninvolved lung.

Notes on this clone: Antigen: not known.

J lost 4 bases, V lost 4 bases, and 6 bases had no gene match. Germline loops: CDR1 SGHNT, CDR2 YYREEE (reference sequence). This CDR3 is 14 amino acids long. The protocol was immunoSEQ multiplex PCR, while the TCRdb copy is restricted to in-frame clones and leaves out a portion. In the table there are tens of thousands of clones, 75% to 90% of which are singletons. The sample was peripheral blood, taken before neoadjuvant nivolumab, alone or with ipilimumab. The TCR comes from an adult with non-small cell lung cancer. The J gene is TRBJ2-3, the V gene TRBV5-4, with 7 bases fitting TRBD2. The CDR3 loop reads CASSVASGADTQYF. CDR3 in DNA: TGTGCCAGCAGCGTAGCTAGCGGAGCAGATACGCAGTATTTT.